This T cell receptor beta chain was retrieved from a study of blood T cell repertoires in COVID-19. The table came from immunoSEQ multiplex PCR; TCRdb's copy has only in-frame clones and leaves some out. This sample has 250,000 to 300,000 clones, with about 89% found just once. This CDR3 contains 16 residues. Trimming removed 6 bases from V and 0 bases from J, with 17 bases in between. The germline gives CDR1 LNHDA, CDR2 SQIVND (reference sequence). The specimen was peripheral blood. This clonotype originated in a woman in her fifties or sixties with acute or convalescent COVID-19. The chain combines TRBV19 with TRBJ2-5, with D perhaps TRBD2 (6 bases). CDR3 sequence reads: CASRGRDWWYQETQYF. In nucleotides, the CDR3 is TGTGCCAGTAGGGGCCGGGACTGGTGGTACCAAGAGACCCAGTACTTC.